The T cell receptor (beta chain) under discussion was sequenced for a study of cytomegalovirus exposure and HLA in healthy donors (dated by TCRdb to the late 2010s). Regarding the research as a whole: An earlier analysis of some 500 of the donors reported 276 Gb of sequence data and about 100 million unique TCR beta sequences from about 179 million T cells. Approximately 310 gigabases of sequencing data and roughly 90 million unique TCR sequences were included in an early release covering around 600 HLA-typed donors. Of the roughly 430 genotyped donors, approximately 80% fell in the genetic ancestry cluster associated with self-reported Caucasian donors. The study was designed to test whether signatures of past pathogen exposure could be identified by cataloging public T cell receptors. The study profiled the T cell repertoires of around 700 subjects by immunosequencing and related them to cytomegalovirus serostatus. A separate validation cohort of approximately 130 different subjects was used in addition to the roughly 700-subject first cohort. High-throughput TCR immunosequencing, statistical association of individual TCRs with disease status, and machine learning were combined to predict cytomegalovirus infection status. A later analysis re-analyzed previously published TCR beta repertoires from 666 donors and added high-resolution HLA genotyping to study TCR occurrence patterns. The later analysis used no new phenotypic data to find candidate immune exposures, relying instead on TCR beta sequences and their occurrence across donors. In an earlier analysis of roughly 540 of the donors, high-throughput TCR beta sequencing was used to judge whether each TCR beta V gene segment behaved as functional or pseudogenic. Alongside the repertoire data, information on donor age, sex, ethnicity and CMV serostatus was compiled. Genome-wide SNP genotypes for about 60% of the roughly 670 donors were used in a later genetic analysis, which treated that subset as a discovery cohort. Every discovery cohort repertoire had been produced on one sequencing platform. Class I and class II HLA loci were covered by the typing at four-digit resolution. The number of typed donors differed by locus: roughly 620-630 for A, B, C, DRB1 and DQB1; 500 to 550 for DQA1; 606 for DPA1; and 400 to 480 for DPB1. Roughly five DR-DQ haplotypes were treated as single units for association and clustering because of strong linkage in the cohort. Among around 400 genotyped donors of the cohort, an average of about 240,000 unique TCR beta nucleotide sequences was sequenced per donor, of which 15% to 20% were non-productive. Overall study outcomes, separate from this receptor: According to a later analysis, most CMV-associated TCR beta chains appeared to be HLA-restricted, and the HLA associations seemed to be driven largely by CMV exposure. A later analysis associated 16,951 TCR beta sequences with specific HLA alleles at a false discovery rate of 0.05. The authors suggested that the approach could potentially be generalized to other disease states and immunological phenotypes. Most TCR sequences were seen in very few donors, while some public TCRs were found in many individuals. In the study, 150 to 200 TCR beta chains were listed as associated with cytomegalovirus. Around 16 rarely observed V segments, including chromosome 9 orphons, were excluded from the earlier analysis of about 600 of the donors because counts were too low. In an earlier analysis of about 550 of the donors, most TCR beta V segments were observed in productive rearrangements about 87% or about 30% of the time, broadly matching IMGT annotations. The only immune exposure information available for the cohort was CMV serostatus. In vitro tests confirmed that three of the cytomegalovirus-associated TCR beta chains recognize cytomegalovirus antigens. When HLA alleles, especially DR and DQ, strongly co-occurred, TCR associations were difficult to assign to individual alleles. Roughly uniform sequencing depth across donors was assumed in presence/absence analyses, although this assumption may not hold. A later genetic analysis associated a missense DCLRE1C variant with V-gene and J-gene trimming of TCR beta chains, and an independent cohort replicated the association. According to a later analysis, parvovirus B19, influenza, CMV and Epstein-Barr virus appeared linked to several top co-occurrence clusters. In a later analysis, the rate of TCR association differed among HLA loci, with DRB1 alleles having the most associated TCRs and HLA-C alleles having the fewest. A further reported finding was that TCR beta sequences accurately predicted the HLA-A and HLA-B alleles for most subjects in the first cohort. A later genetic analysis reported fewer N-insertions in productive TCRs among donors in an Asian-associated ancestry cluster than the approximately 670-donor mean. In this cohort, only TCR beta chains were sequenced, and detectable features were limited by the absence of alpha or paired-chain data. Because HLA typing was unavailable for some donors at each locus, only the typed subset was used in association tests. A cluster of highly shared sequence variants was judged likely to represent a technical artifact of the sequencing pipeline. Cytomegalovirus status was reported to be diagnosed by the classifier with high specificity and sensitivity in both the original and validation cohorts. Some IMGT-functional V segments, including TRBV6-2 and TRBV6-3, could not be distinguished by the 87-base-pair reads and were therefore excluded. Correlated functional status among segregating V segments might reflect linkage disequilibrium, but an unknown experimental factor could not be ruled out. In a later analysis, HLA-associated TCR beta chains were found to be more clonally expanded and to have lower generation probabilities than equally common non-associated chains.

Concerning this clone itself: Its antigen specificity is not known. No base quality values were provided; no much bigger clone lies one nucleotide off.

Libraries were prepared through the immunoSEQ multiplex PCR assay. For the multiplex PCR, a mixture combining 60 forward primers for TCR Vbeta segments and 13 reverse primers for TCR Jbeta segments was used. The CDR3 region of rearranged TCR beta genes was amplified from genomic DNA by a multiplex PCR assay. The amplified TCR beta libraries were sequenced on the Illumina HiSeq System as 87-base-pair reads. Concerning the study's data processing: In a later analysis, 80 million or so unique TCR beta chains were counted across the 500 to 700 repertoires, and some 10 million of these chains were shared by at least two donors. A nearest-neighbor algorithm error-corrected the raw reads and collapsed the reads into unique sequences, merging closely related sequences to remove PCR and sequencing errors. V, D and J gene segments were assigned by aligning CDR3 sequences to IMGT reference sequences. For a sequence to be retained, at least a six-nucleotide match to both a V gene segment and a J gene segment was required. Rearrangements were called productive when the CDR3 lacked stop codons and stayed in frame with V and J; all others were non-productive. Following IMGT convention, CDR3 was defined as the stretch from the second conserved V-encoded cysteine up to the conserved J-encoded phenylalanine. Sequences without an unambiguous match to a single V gene segment were excluded from the earlier analysis of about 630 of the donors. In an earlier analysis of about 590 of the donors, a V segment was called functional when productive rearrangements were above 56.7%, and segregating when the standard deviation between donors exceeded 5%. A statistical classification framework was built to diagnose cytomegalovirus status from the catalog of TCR beta chain sequences. In a later analysis, TCR nucleotide sequences were compared against IMGT/GENE-DB human TR gene sequences so that V and J genes could be assigned. Using the TCRdist pipeline, a later analysis assigned CDR3 sequences along with most-parsimonious VDJ recombination scenarios. In a later analysis, every TCR beta chain was defined by the combination of its CDR3 amino acid sequence and its V-gene family, and reads without a unique V-gene family were dropped. As a way to deal with suspected cross-contamination and a sequencing artifact, a later analysis dropped approximately 590 nucleotide sequences that were highly shared and had low generation probability. A later analysis calculated a clonal expansion index for each public chain from normalized within-repertoire ranks of inferred template counts. In a later analysis, generation probabilities were computed with a VDJ recombination model fitted to out-of-frame rearrangements, and the resulting probabilities were checked against IGoR. A later analysis scored TCR-TCR, TCR-HLA and TCR-CMV co-occurrence with hypergeometric tests, applying a repertoire-size bias correction to TCR pairs. To estimate false discovery rates, a later analysis permuted the HLA or CMV assignments 20 times. In a later analysis, co-occurring TCRs were grouped with DBSCAN, and TCRdist sequence similarity was added when clustering was performed within HLA-allele-positive subsets. For co-occurrence clustering, repertoires with fewer than 30,000 or more than 120,000 public chains were excluded, along with roughly 5 repertoires with anomalous nucleotide sharing. Sourced from immuneACCESS, this table was stored by TCRdb with only in-frame sequences that have V and J called. A share of the clones is absent; for the studies checked, an unresolved V gene accounts for under half, and the remainder has no known explanation. The D gene and trimming were derived from the DNA, and the V and J assignments and clone size from that table. The sample table contains some 150,000 clones; only one count was recorded for 65% to 85% of them. The top ten clones comprise more than 1.5% of the sample.

CDR1 MDHEN and CDR2 SYDVKM were looked up in the germline V gene. There are 14 amino acids in the CDR3, from cysteine to phenylalanine inclusive. Only the CDR3 portion is preserved as DNA: 42 bases, with reading frame beginning at the first base. At the junction V is shortened by 7 bases and J by 6 bases, with 18 bases in between. The cohort comprised 550 to 700 healthy bone marrow donors. All cohort members were sampled while nominally healthy, although unrecorded immune exposures were likely present. The donor tested CMV seronegative, placing the donor among the 350 to 400 seronegative members of the cohort. Each donor provided a peripheral blood sample, and peripheral blood mononuclear cells were used for TCR beta sequencing. Genomic DNA was extracted from the blood cell samples with the Qiagen DNeasy Blood Extraction Kit.

The rearranged segments are TRBV28 and TRBJ1-1, with the D gene uncertain. The specimen was PBMCs. The clonotype was recovered from a woman aged 18-29 years in good health and CMV-seronegative. In nucleotides, the sequence is TGTGCCAGCACCCTTACGGGAGGGTCCGCTGAAGCTTTCTTT. The translation is CASTLTGGSAEAFF.